A single sample is the source of the 29 T cell receptor beta chains below, sequenced in a study of T cells in localized non-small cell lung cancer. TCRdb's copy holds only in-frame clones and misses some; the assay was immunoSEQ multiplex PCR. The sample has 35,000 to 45,000 clones, 85% to 90% seen once. Sequences were derived from peripheral blood, sampled before any cancer treatment. The source is a woman aged 18-55 years with stage III lung adenocarcinoma.

The chain recombines TRBV7-9 with TRBJ1-6, with a tentative D call TRBD1 (5 bases). V lost 5 bases, J lost 4 bases, and 15 bases lay in between. This CDR3 contains 16 residues. Germline lookup yields CDR1 SEHNR and CDR2 FQNEAQ (reference sequence). The chain's CDR3 is CASSPGTTTYNSPLHF. The CDR3, as DNA: TGTGCCAGCAGCCCCGGGACGACCACTTATAATTCACCCCTCCACTTT. The full variable domain, completed using reference TRBV7-9 and TRBJ1-6, is DTGVSQNPRHKITKRGQNVTFRCDPISEHNRLYWYRQTLGQGPEFLTYFQNEAQLEKSRLLSDRFSAERPKGSFSTLEIQRTEQGDSAMYLCASSPGTTTYNSPLHFGNGTRLTVT.

This clone came up once. This rearrangement joins TRBV18 to TRBJ1-2, with a weak D call TRBD1 (5 bases). The ends were cut back, 2 bases at V and 2 bases at J, with 9 bases in the middle. CDR3 length equals 14 residues. Looked up from germline, CDR1 is KGHSH and CDR2 is LQKENI. CDR3 coding DNA: TGTGCCAGCTCACCAGGGGCGCAAAACTATGGCTACACCTTC. Translation: CASSPGAQNYGYTF.

V is TRBV7-9 and J is TRBJ2-5; D is possibly TRBD2 (5 bases). The V end was cut by 2 bases, the J end by 4 bases, with 14 bases between. The V gene's germline CDR1 is SEHNR and CDR2 FQNEAQ (reference sequence). This CDR3 spans 15 amino acids. CDR3 nucleotides: TGTGCCAGCAGCTTAAATCGCGTCGGGATAGAGACCCAGTACTTC. Its translation is CASSLNRVGIETQYF.

V and J are TRBV5-1 and TRBJ1-4; 11 nucleotides agree with TRBD1. Germline assignment: CDR1 SGHRS and CDR2 YFSETQ. This CDR3 contains 16 residues. The V segment lost 1 base and the J segment 7 bases; nucleotides outside the gene matches: 6. CDR3 nucleotide sequence: TGCGCCAGCAGCTTGCGGACAGGGGGCGCAGGTGAAAAACTGTTTTTT. This translates into CASSLRTGGAGEKLFF.

The rearrangement uses TRBV5-4 and TRBJ2-1; weak D call: TRBD2 (7 bases). The length of the CDR3 is 17 residues. Trimming cost V 4 bases and J 1 base, with 18 bases left between them. Per germline, CDR1 SGHNT and CDR2 YYREEE (reference sequence). The CDR3 loop reads CASSRGGGGGSYNEQFF. The CDR3, as DNA: TGTGCCAGCAGCAGAGGGGGTGGCGGGGGATCCTACAATGAGCAGTTCTTC. Using reference TRBV5-4 and TRBJ2-1 for the parts outside the CDR3, the full variable domain is ETGVTQSPTHLIKTRGQQVTLRCSSQSGHNTVSWYQQALGQGPQFIFQYYREEENGRGNFPPRFSGLQFPNYSSELNVNALELDDSALYLCASSRGGGGGSYNEQFFGPGTRLTVL.

The J gene is TRBJ2-7, the V gene TRBV11-2, with 11 positions matching TRBD2. The ends lost 0 bases at V and 3 bases at J; junction bases unmatched: 4. CDR1 and CDR2 (germline): SGHAT, FQNNGV. CDR3 length equals 16 residues. This chain's CDR3 is CASSLDGTSGLYEQYF. The DNA for the CDR3 is TGTGCCAGCAGCTTAGACGGGACTAGCGGTCTCTACGAGCAGTACTTC.

This clone appeared once. J is TRBJ2-5 and V is TRBV6-5; D may be TRBD2 (6 bases). Germline lookup yields CDR1 MNHEY and CDR2 SVGAGI. The CDR3 totals 13 residues. Trimming took off 8 bases at V and 4 bases at J, with 14 bases between the two ends. As DNA, the CDR3 is TGTGCCAGCGGAGGGACGACTGGAGAGACCCAGTACTTC. Residues: CASGGTTGETQYF.

This clone was counted between two and nine times. The V gene is TRBV2, the J gene TRBJ1-4; D not certain. Germline V lookup: CDR1 SNHLY, CDR2 FYNNEI. Trimming removed 5 bases from V and 5 bases from J, with 6 bases in between. There are 12 residues in the CDR3. The CDR3 nucleotides read TGTGCCAGCAGTAATCTCAATGAAAAACTGTTTTTT. Amino acid sequence: CASSNLNEKLFF. The full variable domain, completed using reference TRBV2 and TRBJ1-4, is EPEVTQTPSHQVTQMGQEVILRCVPISNHLYFYWYRQILGQKVEFLVSFYNNEISEKSEIFDDQFSVERPDGSNFTLKIRSTKLEDSAMYFCASSNLNEKLFFGSGTQLSVL.

V is TRBV4-2 and J is TRBJ1-5; tentative D call: TRBD1 (6 bases). V was shortened by 3 bases and J by 2 bases, with 14 bases between the two germline ends. Germline V gene data show CDR1 as LGHNA and CDR2 as YNFKEQ. This CDR3 region has 16 residues. This chain's CDR3 is CASSQRGADGNQPQHF. The CDR3 DNA reads TGTGCCAGCAGCCAGAGGGGGGCGGACGGCAATCAGCCCCAGCATTTT.

This clone was seen just once. This chain joins TRBV9 and TRBJ2-1, with TRBD2 identical over 7 bases. V lost 3 bases and J lost 9; bases outside the gene matches: 9. Germline lookup yields CDR1 SGDLS and CDR2 YYNGEE. The CDR3 totals 14 residues. The CDR3 coding sequence is TGTGCCAGCAGCGATGAATTCGGGGGGACTGAGCAGTTCTTC. Residues: CASSDEFGGTEQFF.

The gene calls are TRBV15 and TRBJ1-1; D remains ambiguous. Germline V lookup: CDR1 LNHNV, CDR2 YYDKDF (reference sequence). V was cut by 2 bases and J by 4 bases, with 14 bases left in between. The CDR3 is made up of 15 amino acids. The CDR3 sequence is CATSRTRARGTEAFF. The DNA of the CDR3 is TGTGCCACCAGCAGAACCCGGGCCCGGGGCACTGAAGCTTTCTTT.

The V gene is TRBV7-9, the J gene TRBJ2-1; D not resolved. V lost 2 bases and J lost 7, with 9 bases in between. Germline V lookup: CDR1 SEHNR, CDR2 FQNEAQ (reference sequence). This CDR3 is built from 13 residues. CDR3 sequence (DNA): TGTGCCAGCAGCTTAAGTAGTAGGAATGAGCAGTTCTTC. It encodes CASSLSSRNEQFF.

This chain joins TRBV21-1 and TRBJ2-7; the DNA was not compared with TRBD2, the D call given in the table. TRBV21-1 is designated a pseudogene. The CDR3 is made up of 15 amino acids. The CDR3 DNA sequence: TGTGCCAGCAGCAAAGTAGGGGCTAGCGGCTACGAGCAGTACTTC. Protein product: CASSKVGASGYEQYF.

The chain recombines TRBV18 with TRBJ2-5; TRBD2 aligns across 7 bases. V shed 0 bases, J shed 1 base, and the junction held 5 bases outside the gene matches. CDR3 length: 16 residues. The V gene's germline CDR1 is KGHSH and CDR2 LQKENI. The CDR3 DNA reads as TGTGCCAGCTCACCACCGCTCAGGACTAGCCAAGAGACCCAGTACTTC. Amino acids: CASSPPLRTSQETQYF.

V is TRBV5-4 and J is TRBJ2-7, with D unresolved. This CDR3 is built from 14 residues. The V end was cut by 0 bases, the J end by 0 bases, with 7 bases between. In germline, CDR1 is SGHNT, CDR2 YYREEE (reference sequence). The DNA for the CDR3 is TGTGCCAGCAGCTTGGGTGCGCGCTCCTACGAGCAGTACTTC. Translating gives CASSLGARSYEQYF.

The chain joins TRBV5-1 to TRBJ2-3, with D possibly TRBD2 on 6 matching bases. CDR3 length: 15 amino acids. Germline V gives CDR1 SGHRS, CDR2 YFSETQ. Deletions cut 4 bases from V and 1 base from J, with 13 bases between. CDR3 sequence: CASSRGIGGTDTQYF. CDR3 DNA sequence: TGCGCCAGCAGCCGGGGGATCGGCGGCACAGATACGCAGTATTTT.

V and J are TRBV9 and TRBJ1-6; 10 bases align to TRBD1. The length of the CDR3 is 15 residues. With 2 bases clipped from V and 10 bases from J, the junction kept 6 bases outside the gene matches. Germline V CDR1 and CDR2: SGDLS, YYNGEE. CDR3 sequence reads: CASSVEDRGGSPLHF. The DNA for the CDR3 is TGTGCCAGCAGCGTTGAGGACAGGGGGGGATCACCCCTCCACTTT.

The rearrangement uses TRBV5-6 and TRBJ2-1; D not resolved. Looked up from germline, CDR1 is SGHDT and CDR2 is YYEEEE. The V and J ends lost 1 base and 2 bases respectively, with 13 bases between them. The CDR3 extends over 16 amino acids. As DNA, the CDR3 is TGTGCCAGCAGCTTGTTGGAACAGCGCGCCTACAATGAGCAGTTCTTC. Protein: CASSLLEQRAYNEQFF.

V is TRBV5-1 and J is TRBJ1-6; TRBD1 might be the D (5 bases). CDR1 is SGHRS, CDR2 YFSETQ, per germline. This CDR3 has 15 amino acids. Trimming cost V 7 bases and J 5 bases, with 16 bases left between them. The CDR3 DNA follows: TGCGCCAGCGCCGAGTTTACAGGAAATAATTCACCCCTCCACTTT. Protein product: CASAEFTGNNSPLHF.

This chain uses TRBV7-9 with TRBJ2-7; the D is unclear. V dropped 2 bases and J dropped 2 bases, with 10 bases sitting between them. Germline loops: CDR1 SEHNR, CDR2 FQNEAQ (reference sequence). The CDR3 totals 14 residues. The CDR3 here is CASSLSGTTYEQYF. The CDR3 coding sequence is TGTGCCAGCAGCTTATCCGGAACCACCTACGAGCAGTACTTC.

V is TRBV19 and J is TRBJ2-2; D possibly corresponds to TRBD2 (5 bases). The length of the CDR3 is 14 residues. V was shortened by 7 bases and J by 1 base, with 10 bases between the two germline ends. CDR1 and CDR2 (germline): LNHDA, SQIVND (reference sequence). CDR3 bases: TGTGCCAGTAAAAGCGGAGTGAACACCGGGGAGCTGTTTTTT. Its translation is CASKSGVNTGELFF. The full variable domain, its missing parts supplied by reference TRBV19 and TRBJ2-2, is DGGITQSPKYLFRKEGQNVTLSCEQNLNHDAMYWYRQDPGQGLRLIYYSQIVNDFQKGDIAEGYSVSREKKESFPLTVTSAQKNPTAFYLCASKSGVNTGELFFGEGSRLTVL.

This clone has only a few counts. The gene calls are TRBV18 and TRBJ1-5; no clear D gene. CDR1 and CDR2 (germline): KGHSH, LQKENI. V shed 5 bases and J shed 2 bases, with 7 bases lying between them. The CDR3 runs 13 residues. CDR3 protein: CASSYDRNQPQHF. In DNA, the CDR3 is TGTGCCAGCTCATACGACCGCAATCAGCCCCAGCATTTT.

The V call is TRBV23-1, the J call TRBJ2-5; D remains ambiguous. TRBV23-1 belongs to the ORF category, with a function that is uncertain. The CDR3 has 17 residues. V was trimmed by 1 base and J by 5 bases, leaving 20 bases between them. The CDR3 spells CASSQYPAPVRWETQYF. CDR3 nucleotide sequence: TGCGCCAGCAGTCAATACCCTGCGCCAGTCCGTTGGGAGACCCAGTACTTC.

The V and J genes are TRBV6-5 and TRBJ2-5, with D hard to call. The germline CDR1 and CDR2 sequences are MNHEY and SVGAGI. V gave up 7 bases and J gave up 5 bases, with 20 bases separating them. This CDR3 is built from 15 residues. In DNA, the CDR3 is TGTGCCAGCAAGTTTAGCCTGTCGGCCCAGGAGACCCAGTACTTC. This translates into CASKFSLSAQETQYF.

The J gene is TRBJ1-5, the V gene TRBV4-1; possibly TRBD1 for D (5 bases). Trimming left V 1 base short and J 4 bases short, with 14 bases between. There are 16 residues in the CDR3. Germline CDR1 MGHRA, CDR2 YSYEKL. The CDR3 DNA sequence: TGCGCCAGCAGCCAAGTTTTGGACATCACTAATCAGCCCCAGCATTTT. It is translated as CASSQVLDITNQPQHF.

The gene calls are TRBV6-6 and TRBJ1-2; TRBD1 aligns across 9 bases. Germline V gene lookup returns CDR1 MNHNY and CDR2 SVGAGI (reference sequence). CDR3 length: 16 residues. The trim removed 4 bases at V and 4 bases at J, leaving 10 bases unmatched. In DNA, the CDR3 is TGTGCCAGCAGTTCCCCCCGGGGACAGGGTGGCTATGGCTACACCTTC. Its translation: CASSSPRGQGGYGYTF.

The chain employs TRBV5-4 and TRBJ1-3; unclear D gene. CDR1 and CDR2 (germline): SGHNT, YYREEE (reference sequence). V shed 1 base and J shed 0 bases, with 8 bases lying between them. This CDR3 comprises 15 residues. The CDR3 loop is CASSLIPDSGNTIYF. Written as DNA, the CDR3 is TGTGCCAGCAGCTTGATACCCGACTCTGGAAACACCATATATTTT.

This clone was seen just once. This chain uses TRBV5-6 with TRBJ1-2; TRBD1 matches 8 bases. V was clipped by 3 bases and J by 3 bases; unmatched bases: 4. Germline values: CDR1 SGHDT, CDR2 YYEEEE. The CDR3 spans 14 residues. CDR3 region: CASSWMDRDYGYTF. As DNA, the CDR3 is TGTGCCAGCAGCTGGATGGACAGGGACTATGGCTACACCTTC.

This chain uses TRBV6-6 with TRBJ1-1; D is ambiguous. Germline V lookup: CDR1 MNHNY, CDR2 SVGAGI (reference sequence). This CDR3 is 16 amino acids long. Deletions cut 0 bases from V and 1 base from J, with 12 bases between. As DNA, the CDR3 is TGTGCCAGCAGTTACTCGACTGGGGTCGAGAACACTGAAGCTTTCTTT. It yields the protein CASSYSTGVENTEAFF.